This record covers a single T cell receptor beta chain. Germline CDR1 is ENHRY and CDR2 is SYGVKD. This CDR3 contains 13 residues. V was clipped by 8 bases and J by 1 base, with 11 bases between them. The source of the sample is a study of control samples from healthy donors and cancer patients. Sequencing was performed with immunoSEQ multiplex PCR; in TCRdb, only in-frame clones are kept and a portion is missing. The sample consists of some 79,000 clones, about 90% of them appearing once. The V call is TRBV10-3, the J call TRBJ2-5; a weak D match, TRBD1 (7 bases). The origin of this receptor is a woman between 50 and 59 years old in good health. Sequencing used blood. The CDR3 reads CAIAQGGQETQYF. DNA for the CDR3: TGTGCCATCGCGCAGGGGGGCCAAGAGACCCAGTACTTC.